This T cell receptor (beta chain) comes out of a study of T-cell memory formation after mild COVID-19. Findings and caveats of the study: Clones that got smaller from day 15 to 85 had even CD4/CD8, while clones growing later tipped toward CD4+. Shrinking CD4+ clones were chiefly CM and EM; CD8+ ones were chiefly EMRA.

The V gene end was trimmed by 6 bases and the J gene end by 4 bases; junction bases not matched to a gene: 12. Germline V gene lookup returns CDR1 MNHEY and CDR2 SVGAGI. The CDR3 extends over 16 amino acids. Of note for this clonotype: Its specificity is unknown.

TCRdb reprocessed the 5' RACE reads via MiXCR and lists one record per CDR3 protein. The profile shows about 320,000 distinct CDR3 sequences, about 13% of them singletons. The TCR was taken from a man in his late teens or twenties who had mild COVID-19 (a few samples of this study predate the infection). Cell type and time point are not known. What was sequenced was PBMCs or a T cell subset sorted from them (not recorded which). The chain recombines TRBV6-5 with TRBJ1-2, with 9 nucleotides matching TRBD1. CDR3 coding DNA: TGTGCCAGCAGGCGAACCCTGACAGGGGGTTTCTATGGCTACACCTTC. This gives the protein CASRRTLTGGFYGYTF.